The rows below give T cell receptor beta chains drawn from one sample of a study of monozygotic twins with inflammatory bowel disease. No DNA is given; TCRdb re-called the 5' RACE reads and lists each CDR3 protein once. The table for this sample gives roughly 170,000 distinct CDR3 sequences. The source material was blood. Receptors were obtained from a human donor with ulcerative colitis or Crohn's disease, or a healthy co-twin of an affected twin (not recorded which). Both conserved end residues are part of each CDR3.

J gene	V gene	CDR3 protein
TRBJ1-4	TRBV5-1	CASSAWDRGNEKLFF
TRBJ2-7	TRBV5-1	CASSLRHLAEQYF
TRBJ2-3	TRBV30	CAWRQTGIALENTQYF
TRBJ1-1	TRBV18	CASSSGPDTEAFF
TRBJ1-5	TRBV20-1	CSAGSHEQPQHF
TRBJ2-7	TRBV6-1	CAMGASGYYPYEQYF
TRBJ2-4	TRBV5-8	CASSLVGTLRNIQYF
TRBJ1-1	TRBV20-1	CSAAHRDEAFF
TRBJ1-6	TRBV5-1	CASSLRQGVSSYNSPLHF
TRBJ2-1	TRBV6-1	CASSPLPGLEQFF
TRBJ2-4	TRBV18	CASSPLTDENIQYF
TRBJ2-7	TRBV20-1	CSAPTRRGSRREQYF
TRBJ2-1	TRBV19	CASSPGLSYNEQFF
TRBJ2-7	TRBV2	CASSEQGTGPSAVYF
TRBJ2-1	TRBV4-3	CASSQDGVRAPSSYNEQFF
TRBJ2-7	TRBV5-1	CASSPTGTAKIYEQYF
TRBJ2-2	TRBV28	CASSLRFGELFF
TRBJ2-7	TRBV10-3	CAISQGGVSYEQYF
TRBJ1-1	TRBV20-1	CSAQAHSEAFF
TRBJ2-1	TRBV20-1	CSATDRGGGHEQFF
TRBJ1-1	TRBV19	CASSMQGAGTEAFF
TRBJ1-3	TRBV14	CASSQVNFGNTIYF
TRBJ2-6	TRBV7-9	CASSFSSGANVLTF
TRBJ2-7	TRBV20-1	CSAGTGQVYEQYF
TRBJ2-7	TRBV19	CASSIRSGVTYEQYF
TRBJ2-7	TRBV18	CASSPPVGTGVSYEQYF
TRBJ2-2	TRBV10-2	CASSVRGGHGELFF
TRBJ2-5	TRBV3-1	CASSSTSGLGETQYF
TRBJ2-1	TRBV7-8	CASSLVKEYSYNEQFF
TRBJ2-2	TRBV20-1	CSARQPPPFRELLF
TRBJ1-2	TRBV29-1	CSVDQGVYGYTF
TRBJ1-4	TRBV20-1	CSATSYRGLGEKLFF
TRBJ1-6	TRBV7-2	CASSFRDRGSSPLHF
TRBJ1-1	TRBV5-1	CASSQSQTNTEAFF
TRBJ2-3	TRBV7-3	CASSPTGESDTQYF
TRBJ2-3	TRBV7-8	CASSHTTWRTQYF
TRBJ2-1	TRBV10-3	CATRRDPEANEQFF
TRBJ2-7	TRBV7-2	CASLTSGRVDEQYF
TRBJ1-1	TRBV20-1	CSASKENTEAFF
TRBJ1-2	TRBV10-2	CASKPTSGLYGYTF
TRBJ2-1	TRBV19	CASSIPDWGNEQFF
TRBJ2-7	TRBV7-9	CASSARDRGGYEQYF
TRBJ2-5	TRBV12-3/TRBV12-4	CASSRGQGAKETQYF
TRBJ2-1	TRBV10-3	CAIMAGREGNEQFF
TRBJ2-7	TRBV14	CASSLLGQSYEQYF
TRBJ1-4	TRBV20-1	CSARQSPEKLFF